The rows below give T cell receptor beta chains drawn from one sample of a study of T cell repertoires in cytomegalovirus infection. TCRdb processed the reads anew with MiXCR; each CDR3 protein has one entry. The data contain fewer than 350,000 distinct CDR3 sequences, around 9.5% of them singletons. The sequencing input was PBMCs. Every receptor here comes from a human donor in good health (CMV status not recorded). Some clones in this sample may be carry-over from other donors' samples. Each CDR3 is given with its conserved first and last residue. The D gene is left open where the match is weak. Size tells how often a clone was seen (once, few, many) or the class of an expanded clone, and some rows leave it out.

D gene	J gene	clone size	V gene	CDR3 protein	CDR3 DNA
TRBD1	TRBJ2-5	many	TRBV6-1	CASSESRTGSVWEPQYF	TGTGCCAGCAGTGAATCCAGGACAGGGTCGGTTTGGGAGCCCCAGTACTTC
.	TRBJ1-5	.	TRBV12-3/TRBV12-4	CASCTGGRAQPQHF	TGTGCCAGCTGTACCGGGGGGAGGGCCCAGCCCCAGCATTTT
.	TRBJ1-5	few	TRBV6-2/TRBV6-3	CASTPGLWGNQPQHF	TGTGCCAGCACTCCAGGGCTTTGGGGGAATCAGCCCCAGCATTTT
.	TRBJ1-5	many	TRBV6-1	CASVLGANQPQHF	TGTGCCAGCGTCTTGGGGGCCAATCAGCCCCAGCATTTT
TRBD1	TRBJ1-5	many	TRBV7-2	CASSLGRGRQQAMHF	TGTGCCAGCAGCTTAGGGAGGGGGCGCCAACAGGCAATGCATTTT
TRBD1	TRBJ1-1	.	TRBV15	CATSTQGRNTEAFF	TGTGCCACCAGCACACAGGGGAGGAACACTGAAGCTTTCTTT
TRBD2	TRBJ2-3	many	TRBV11-2	CASSFLPLAGETDTQYF	TGTGCCAGCAGCTTCCTGCCTTTAGCGGGAGAGACAGATACGCAGTATTTT
TRBD2	TRBJ2-5	many	TRBV12-3/TRBV12-4	CASSPGLASKETQYF	TGTGCCAGCAGTCCCGGACTAGCGAGTAAGGAGACCCAGTACTTC
.	TRBJ1-5	many	TRBV20-1	CSAPPTVLYSNQPQHF	TGCAGTGCTCCACCCACGGTGCTTTATAGCAATCAGCCCCAGCATTTT
.	TRBJ1-5	.	TRBV15	CATSAGVHNQPQHF	TGTGCCACCAGCGCAGGGGTCCACAATCAGCCCCAGCATTTT
.	TRBJ2-1	.	TRBV7-9	CASSLAPRSFNEQFF	TGTGCCAGCAGCTTAGCCCCCCGCTCCTTCAATGAGCAGTTCTTC
TRBD2	TRBJ2-5	many	TRBV12-3/TRBV12-4	CASSSGLAGMETQYF	TGTGCCAGCAGTTCGGGACTAGCGGGGATGGAGACCCAGTACTTC
.	TRBJ1-2	many	TRBV7-3	CASSLELHRGYTF	TGTGCCAGCAGCTTAGAACTCCACAGGGGCTACACCTTC
.	TRBJ2-7	few	TRBV7-9	CASSGTYEQYF	TGTGCCAGCAGCGGGACCTACGAGCAGTACTTC
TRBD1	TRBJ2-2	many	TRBV7-2	CASRGTGGTGELFF	TGTGCCAGCAGAGGGACAGGCGGCACCGGGGAGCTGTTTTTT
.	TRBJ2-7	.	TRBV10-3	CAISFRPQAEQYF	TGTGCCATCAGTTTCCGGCCTCAGGCCGAGCAGTACTTC
TRBD2	TRBJ2-7	.	TRBV20-1	CSAPSGSVSYEQYF	TGCAGTGCACCCAGCGGGAGTGTCTCCTACGAGCAGTACTTC
TRBD1	TRBJ1-1	.	TRBV5-5	CASSSLDRTTEAFF	TGTGCCAGCAGCTCACTGGACAGGACCACTGAAGCTTTCTTT
.	TRBJ2-7	many	TRBV11-2	CASSYGQSYEQYF	TGTGCCAGCAGCTATGGACAGAGCTACGAGCAGTACTTC
.	TRBJ2-2	few	TRBV7-6	CASSLLPTNTGELFF	TGTGCCAGCAGCTTATTACCAACGAACACCGGGGAGCTGTTTTTT
TRBD2	TRBJ2-1	few	TRBV6-2/TRBV6-3	CASRPLGLAGVVTYNEQFF	TGTGCCAGCAGGCCCCTGGGGCTAGCGGGAGTAGTGACCTACAATGAGCAGTTCTTC
TRBD2	TRBJ2-1	.	TRBV29-1	CSSGSAYNEQFF	TGCAGCAGCGGGAGCGCCTACAATGAGCAGTTCTTC
TRBD1	TRBJ1-2	.	TRBV15	CATSQRDRGYGYTF	TGTGCCACCAGCCAACGGGACAGGGGCTATGGCTACACCTTC
.	TRBJ1-2	many	TRBV7-6	CASSQEWQTYGYTF	TGTGCCAGCAGCCAAGAATGGCAGACCTATGGCTACACCTTC
.	TRBJ2-5	.	TRBV7-6	CASRAGQYFVETQYF	TGTGCCAGTCGAGCCGGACAGTATTTCGTCGAGACCCAGTACTTC
.	TRBJ2-7	.	TRBV12-3/TRBV12-4	CASMEGDYEQYF	TGTGCCAGCATGGAGGGAGACTACGAGCAGTACTTC